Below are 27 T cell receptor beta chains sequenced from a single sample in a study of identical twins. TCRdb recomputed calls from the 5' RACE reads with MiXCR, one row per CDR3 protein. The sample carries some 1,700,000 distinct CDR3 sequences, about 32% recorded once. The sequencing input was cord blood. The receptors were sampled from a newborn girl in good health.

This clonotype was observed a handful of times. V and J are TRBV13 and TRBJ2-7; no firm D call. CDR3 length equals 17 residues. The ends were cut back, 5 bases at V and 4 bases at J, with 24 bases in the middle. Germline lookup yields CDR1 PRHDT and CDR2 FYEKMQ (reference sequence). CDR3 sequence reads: CASSPAANPFGVYEQYF. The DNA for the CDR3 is TGTGCCAGCAGCCCCGCAGCGAATCCGTTTGGGGTTTACGAGCAGTACTTC.

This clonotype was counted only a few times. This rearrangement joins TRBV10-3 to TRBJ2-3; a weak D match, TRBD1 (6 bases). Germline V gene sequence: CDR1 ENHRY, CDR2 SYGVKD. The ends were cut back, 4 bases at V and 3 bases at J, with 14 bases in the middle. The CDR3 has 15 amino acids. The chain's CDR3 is CAISGTLGGTDTQYF. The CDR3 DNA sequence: TGTGCCATCAGTGGGACCTTAGGGGGTACAGATACGCAGTATTTT.

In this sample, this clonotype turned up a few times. In DNA form, the CDR3 reads TGCGCCAGCAGCCAAGGTAAAAAGCAGTACTTC. Encoded protein: CASSQGKKQYF. This chain links TRBV4-1 with TRBJ2-7; no clear D gene. The germline CDR1 and CDR2 sequences are MGHRA and YSYEKL. CDR3 size: 11 residues. The V end lost 1 base, the J end lost 8 bases, and 6 bases lay between the germline ends.

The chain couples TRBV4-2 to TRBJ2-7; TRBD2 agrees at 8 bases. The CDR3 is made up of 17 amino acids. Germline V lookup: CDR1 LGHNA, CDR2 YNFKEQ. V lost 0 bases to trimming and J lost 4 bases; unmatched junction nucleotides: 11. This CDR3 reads CASSQEMSGGKGYEQYF. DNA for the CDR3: TGTGCCAGCAGCCAAGAAATGTCGGGGGGGAAAGGTTACGAGCAGTACTTC.

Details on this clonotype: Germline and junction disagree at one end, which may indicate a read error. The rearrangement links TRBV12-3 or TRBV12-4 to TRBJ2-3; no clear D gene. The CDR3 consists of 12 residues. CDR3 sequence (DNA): TGTGCCAGCAGATTGGCTGGAGATGCGCAGTATTTT. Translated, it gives CASRLAGDAQYF.

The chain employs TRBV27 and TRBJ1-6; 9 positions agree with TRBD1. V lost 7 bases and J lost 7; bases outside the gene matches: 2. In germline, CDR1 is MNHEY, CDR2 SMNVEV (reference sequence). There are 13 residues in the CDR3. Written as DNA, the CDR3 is TGTGCCAGCACCGGACAGGGGAATTCACCCCTCCACTTT. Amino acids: CASTGQGNSPLHF.

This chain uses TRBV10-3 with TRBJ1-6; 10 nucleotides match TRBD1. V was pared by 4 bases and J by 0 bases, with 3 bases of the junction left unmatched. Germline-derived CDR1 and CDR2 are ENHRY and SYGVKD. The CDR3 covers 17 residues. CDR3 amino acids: CAISGTGGISYNSPLHF. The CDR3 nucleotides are TGTGCCATCAGTGGGACAGGGGGGATCTCCTATAATTCACCCCTCCACTTT.

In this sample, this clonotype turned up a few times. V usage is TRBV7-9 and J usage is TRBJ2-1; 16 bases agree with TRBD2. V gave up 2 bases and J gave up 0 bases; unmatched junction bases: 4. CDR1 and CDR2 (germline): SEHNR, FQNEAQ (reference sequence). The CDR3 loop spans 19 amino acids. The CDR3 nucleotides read TGTGCCAGCAGCTTATGGGGACTAGCGGGGGGGTCCTCCTACAATGAGCAGTTCTTC. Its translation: CASSLWGLAGGSSYNEQFF.

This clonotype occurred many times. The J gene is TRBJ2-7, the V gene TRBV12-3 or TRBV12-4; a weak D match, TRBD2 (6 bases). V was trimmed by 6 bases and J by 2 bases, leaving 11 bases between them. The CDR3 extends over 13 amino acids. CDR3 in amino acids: CASSSGGAYEQYF. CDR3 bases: TGTGCCAGCAGCTCAGGAGGGGCCTACGAGCAGTACTTC.

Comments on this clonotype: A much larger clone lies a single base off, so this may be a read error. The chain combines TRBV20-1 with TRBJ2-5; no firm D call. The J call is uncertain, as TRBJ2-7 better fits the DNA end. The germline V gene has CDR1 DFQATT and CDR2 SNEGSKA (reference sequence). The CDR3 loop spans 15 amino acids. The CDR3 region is CSAGDLPSFAYEQYF. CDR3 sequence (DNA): TGCAGTGCTGGAGACCTACCCTCATTCGCCTACGAGCAGTACTTC.

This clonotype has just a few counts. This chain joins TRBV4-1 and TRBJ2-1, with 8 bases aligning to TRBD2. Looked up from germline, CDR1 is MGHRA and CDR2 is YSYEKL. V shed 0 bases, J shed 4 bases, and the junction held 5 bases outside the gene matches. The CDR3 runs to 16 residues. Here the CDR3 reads CASSQDWRGVYNEQFF. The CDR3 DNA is TGCGCCAGCAGCCAAGACTGGCGGGGGGTTTACAATGAGCAGTTCTTC.

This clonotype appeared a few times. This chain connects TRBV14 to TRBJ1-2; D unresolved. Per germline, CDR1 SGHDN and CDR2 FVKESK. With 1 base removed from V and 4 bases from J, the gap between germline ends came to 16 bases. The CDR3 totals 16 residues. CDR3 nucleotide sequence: TGTGCCAGCAGCCAAGGCGTTTTCGGGGTCCTCTATGGCTACACCTTC. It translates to CASSQGVFGVLYGYTF.

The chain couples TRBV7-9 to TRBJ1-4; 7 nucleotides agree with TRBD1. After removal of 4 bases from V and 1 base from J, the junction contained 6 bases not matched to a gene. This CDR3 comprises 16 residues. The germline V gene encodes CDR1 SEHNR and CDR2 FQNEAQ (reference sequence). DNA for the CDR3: TGTGCCAGCAGCTCACAGGGGATTGGAACTAATGAAAAACTGTTTTTT. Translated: CASSSQGIGTNEKLFF.

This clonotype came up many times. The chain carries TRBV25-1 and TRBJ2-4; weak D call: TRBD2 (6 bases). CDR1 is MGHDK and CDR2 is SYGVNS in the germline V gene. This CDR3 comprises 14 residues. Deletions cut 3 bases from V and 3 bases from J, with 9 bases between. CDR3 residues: CASSEGGGKNIQYF. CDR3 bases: TGTGCCAGCAGTGAGGGGGGTGGCAAAAACATTCAGTACTTC. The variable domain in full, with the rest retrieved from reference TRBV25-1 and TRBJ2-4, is EADIYQTPRYLVIGTGKKITLECSQTMGHDKMYWYQQDPGMELHLIHYSYGVNSTEKGDLSSESTVSRIRTEHFPLTLESARPSHTSQYLCASSEGGGKNIQYFGAGTRLSVL.

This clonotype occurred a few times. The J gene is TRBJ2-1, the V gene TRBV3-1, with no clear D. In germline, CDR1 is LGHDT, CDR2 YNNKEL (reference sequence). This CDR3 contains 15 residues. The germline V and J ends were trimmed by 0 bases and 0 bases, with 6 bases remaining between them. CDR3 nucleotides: TGTGCCAGCAGCCAAGAACCCGCCTCCTACAATGAGCAGTTCTTC. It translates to CASSQEPASYNEQFF.

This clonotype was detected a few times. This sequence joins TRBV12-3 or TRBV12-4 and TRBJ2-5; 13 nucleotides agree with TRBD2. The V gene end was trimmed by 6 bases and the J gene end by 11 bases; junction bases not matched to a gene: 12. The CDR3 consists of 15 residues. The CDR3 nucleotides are TGTGCCAGCAGCCAGACTAGCGGGAGGTATGGGGAGCAGTACTTC. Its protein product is CASSQTSGRYGEQYF.

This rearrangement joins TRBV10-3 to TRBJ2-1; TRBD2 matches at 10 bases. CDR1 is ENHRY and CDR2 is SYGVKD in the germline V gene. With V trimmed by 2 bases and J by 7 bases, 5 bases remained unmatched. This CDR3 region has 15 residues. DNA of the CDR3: TGTGCCATCAGTGAGCTAGCGGGAGTCGGTAATGAGCAGTTCTTC. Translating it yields CAISELAGVGNEQFF.

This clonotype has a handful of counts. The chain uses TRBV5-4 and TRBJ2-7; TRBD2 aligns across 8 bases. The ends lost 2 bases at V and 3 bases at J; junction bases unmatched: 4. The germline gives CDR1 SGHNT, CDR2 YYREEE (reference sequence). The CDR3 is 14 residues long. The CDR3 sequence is CASSLYSGDYEQYF. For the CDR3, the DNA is TGTGCCAGCAGCTTATATAGCGGGGACTACGAGCAGTACTTC. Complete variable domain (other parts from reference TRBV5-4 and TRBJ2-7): ETGVTQSPTHLIKTRGQQVTLRCSSQSGHNTVSWYQQALGQGPQFIFQYYREEENGRGNFPPRFSGLQFPNYSSELNVNALELDDSALYLCASSLYSGDYEQYFGPGTRLTVT.

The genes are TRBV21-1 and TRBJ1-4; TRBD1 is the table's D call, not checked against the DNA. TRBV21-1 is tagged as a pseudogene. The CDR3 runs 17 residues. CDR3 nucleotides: TGTGCCAGCAGCAAGGGGACAGGGGGGGCAACTAATGAAAAACTGTTTTTT. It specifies CASSKGTGGATNEKLFF.

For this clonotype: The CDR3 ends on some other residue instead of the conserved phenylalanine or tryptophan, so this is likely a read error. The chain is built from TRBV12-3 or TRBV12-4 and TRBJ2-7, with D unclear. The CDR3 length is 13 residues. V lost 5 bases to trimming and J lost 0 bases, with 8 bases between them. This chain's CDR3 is CASSLRSSYEQYL. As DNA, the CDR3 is TGTGCCAGCAGTCTCCGGAGCTCCTACGAGCAGTACCTC.

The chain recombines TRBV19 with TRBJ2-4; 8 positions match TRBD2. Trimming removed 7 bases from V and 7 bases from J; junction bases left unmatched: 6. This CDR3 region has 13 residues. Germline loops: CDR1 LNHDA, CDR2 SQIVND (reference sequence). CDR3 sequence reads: CASKPGGGNIQYF. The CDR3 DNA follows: TGTGCCAGTAAACCGGGGGGGGGCAACATTCAGTACTTC.

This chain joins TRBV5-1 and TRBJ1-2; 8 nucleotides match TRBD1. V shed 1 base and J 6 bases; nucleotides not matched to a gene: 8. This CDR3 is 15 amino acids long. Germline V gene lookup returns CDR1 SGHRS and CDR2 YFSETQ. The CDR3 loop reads CASSLPQGANDGYTF. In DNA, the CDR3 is TGCGCCAGCAGCTTGCCGCAGGGGGCGAATGATGGCTACACCTTC.

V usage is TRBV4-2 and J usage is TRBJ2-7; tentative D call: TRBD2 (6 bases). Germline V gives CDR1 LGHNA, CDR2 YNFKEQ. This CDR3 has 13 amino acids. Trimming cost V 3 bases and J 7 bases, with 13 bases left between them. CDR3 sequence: CASSQDYLGEQYF. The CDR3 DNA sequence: TGTGCCAGCAGCCAGGACTACTTGGGTGAGCAGTACTTC.

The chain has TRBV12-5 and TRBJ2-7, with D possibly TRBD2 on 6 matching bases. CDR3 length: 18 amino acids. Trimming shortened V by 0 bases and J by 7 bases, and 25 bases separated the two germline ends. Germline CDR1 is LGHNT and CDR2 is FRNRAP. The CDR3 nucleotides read TGTGCTAGTGGTTTGGTACTCGGGAGAGGCTCCGGCTACAATGAGCAGTACTTC. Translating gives CASGLVLGRGSGYNEQYF.

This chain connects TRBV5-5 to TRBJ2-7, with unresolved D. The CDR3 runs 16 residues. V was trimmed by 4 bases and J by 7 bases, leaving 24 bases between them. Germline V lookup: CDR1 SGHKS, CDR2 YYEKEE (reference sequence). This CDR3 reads CASSDLFFGNYNEQYF. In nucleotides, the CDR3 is TGTGCCAGCAGCGACCTTTTCTTTGGTAACTACAATGAGCAGTACTTC. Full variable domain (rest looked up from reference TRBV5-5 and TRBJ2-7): DAGVTQSPTHLIKTRGQQVTLRCSPISGHKSVSWYQQVLGQGPQFIFQYYEKEERGRGNFPDRFSARQFPNYSSELNVNALLLGDSALYLCASSDLFFGNYNEQYFGPGTRLTVT.

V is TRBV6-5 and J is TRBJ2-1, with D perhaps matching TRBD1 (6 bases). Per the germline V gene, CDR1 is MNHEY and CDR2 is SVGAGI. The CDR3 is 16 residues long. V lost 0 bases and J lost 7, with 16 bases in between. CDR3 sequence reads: CASSYSIRPQGNEQFF. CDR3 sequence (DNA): TGTGCCAGCAGTTACTCGATCCGTCCCCAGGGGAATGAGCAGTTCTTC.

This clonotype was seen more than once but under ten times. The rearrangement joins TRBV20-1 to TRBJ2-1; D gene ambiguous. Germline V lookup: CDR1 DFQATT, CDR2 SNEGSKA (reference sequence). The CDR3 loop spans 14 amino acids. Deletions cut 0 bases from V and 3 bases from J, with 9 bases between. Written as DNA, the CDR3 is TGCAGTGCTAGAGAATCGGGTAGCTACAATGAGCAGTTCTTC. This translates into CSARESGSYNEQFF.